The clone carrying this TCR beta chain was detected only a few times. Antigen specificity is unknown. This sample was included in a study of beta chain features in type 1 diabetes. The study's findings and limits: When VDJ junctions were examined, type 1 diabetes patients showed fewer insertions and more deletions. TCRB CDR3s were moderately but significantly shorter in Type 1 diabetes patients in all four CD4+ subsets.

What was sequenced were expressed TCRB transcripts, since all of the isolated RNA had been reverse transcribed. Measured with immunoSEQ multiplex PCR; TCRdb has only the in-frame clones, and not every one. The data contain about 240,000 clones, over 11% of them singletons. Germline lookup yields CDR1 MNHNY and CDR2 SVGAGI (reference sequence). CDR3 length equals 13 residues. Trimming cost V 5 bases and J 9 bases, with 16 bases left between them. Researchers reported sorting CD4+ naive, central memory, regulatory and stem cell-like memory cells via CD45RO/CCR7/CD25/CD127/CD95/CD27. The specimen was naive CD4+ T cells from blood. The chain joins TRBV6-6 to TRBJ1-2; no definite D call. The TCR originated in a man aged 25 to 40 with type 1 diabetes. CDR3 loop: CASSPPTTRSYTF. CDR3 DNA: TGTGCCAGCAGTCCGCCCACCACGAGGAGCTACACCTTC.